This passage covers 16 T cell receptor beta chains from one sample sequenced in a study of blood T cell repertoires in COVID-19. Profiled with immunoSEQ multiplex PCR; TCRdb holds only in-frame clones, not every one. This sample has 200,000 to 250,000 clones, with nearly 90% found just once. The sequenced sample consisted of PBMCs or T cells enriched from blood (not recorded which). Receptors originate from a man aged 25-45 years who had recovered from COVID-19.

V and J are TRBV30 and TRBJ2-1; perhaps TRBD1 as D (5 bases). Trimming took 4 bases from V and 13 from J, leaving 20 bases between them. The germline V gene has CDR1 GTSNPN and CDR2 SVGIG (reference sequence). The CDR3 covers 13 residues. The CDR3 region has the DNA TGTGCCTGGACCTCACTGGGGCTATCGTTTCAGTTCTTC. Amino acid sequence: CAWTSLGLSFQFF. Full variable domain (remainder filled in from reference TRBV30 and TRBJ2-1): SQTIHQWPATLVQPVGSPLSLECTVEGTSNPNLYWYRQAAGRGLQLLFYSVGIGQISSEVPQNLSASRPQDRQFILSSKKLLLSDSGFYLCAWTSLGLSFQFFGPGTRLTVL.

The chain is built from TRBV29-1 and TRBJ1-2; D not certain. The CDR3 runs 10 residues. V lost 3 bases to trimming and J lost 3 bases, with 2 bases between them. Germline V gene lookup returns CDR1 SQVTM and CDR2 ANQGSEA. The CDR3 nucleotides read TGCAGCGTTGACTACTATGGCTACACCTTC. Translating gives CSVDYYGYTF.

This chain links TRBV28 with TRBJ1-5; D not resolved. Germline CDR1 and CDR2: MDHEN and SYDVKM. CDR3 length: 13 residues. V lost 6 bases, J lost 0 bases, and 6 bases lay in between. This CDR3 reads CASRADSNQPQHF. In DNA form, the CDR3 reads TGTGCCAGCAGGGCGGATAGCAATCAGCCCCAGCATTTT.

This chain joins TRBV27 and TRBJ1-2; D perhaps matches TRBD1 (5 bases). In germline, CDR1 is MNHEY, CDR2 SMNVEV (reference sequence). The CDR3 runs 13 residues. The germline V and J ends were trimmed by 3 bases and 6 bases, with 11 bases remaining between them. The CDR3 sequence: CASSFWGGDGYTF. The CDR3 DNA reads TGTGCCAGCAGTTTCTGGGGGGGGGATGGCTACACCTTC.

The CDR3 nucleotides read TGTGCCAGCAGCTTAATAGGGGGTGGCTTGAACACTGAAGCTTTCTTT. This translates into CASSLIGGGLNTEAFF. The genes are TRBV7-3 and TRBJ1-1; D possibly corresponds to TRBD1 (6 bases). The V and J ends lost 1 base and 0 bases respectively, with 12 bases between them. The germline gives CDR1 SGHTA, CDR2 FQGTGA. The CDR3 loop spans 16 amino acids.

The V call is TRBV5-1, the J call TRBJ2-2; 8 nucleotides agree with TRBD1. Germline V CDR1 and CDR2: SGHRS, YFSETQ. V was pared by 7 bases and J by 4 bases, with 6 bases of the junction left unmatched. The CDR3 loop spans 14 amino acids. CDR3 coding DNA: TGCGCCAGCGCCACAGGGGGAGGCACCGGGGAGCTGTTTTTT. Translation: CASATGGGTGELFF.

The V gene is TRBV5-6, the J gene TRBJ2-5; D might be TRBD1 (5 bases). V lost 4 bases, J lost 2 bases, and 9 bases lay in between. The CDR3 totals 13 residues. Per germline, CDR1 SGHDT and CDR2 YYEEEE. The CDR3 sequence: CASSPDSQETQYF. The CDR3 DNA sequence: TGTGCCAGCAGCCCCGACAGTCAAGAGACCCAGTACTTC.

This clone came up once. This rearrangement joins TRBV7-8 to TRBJ2-3; 13 bases map to TRBD2. The CDR3 consists of 17 residues. Germline CDR1 reads SGHVS; CDR2 reads FQNEAQ. The V gene end was trimmed by 4 bases and the J gene end by 6 bases; junction bases not matched to a gene: 10. The CDR3 DNA follows: TGTGCCAGCAGCTCCCGACTAGCGGGAGGCCAGGTGGATACGCAGTATTTT. Translation: CASSSRLAGGQVDTQYF.

The chain couples TRBV12-3 or TRBV12-4 to TRBJ1-6; no firm D call. Trimming took off 5 bases at V and 8 bases at J, with 10 bases between the two ends. This CDR3 spans 13 amino acids. The CDR3 sequence: CASSLPRDSPLHF. CDR3 nucleotide sequence: TGTGCCAGCAGTCTACCCCGGGATTCACCCCTCCACTTT.

This chain joins TRBV29-1 and TRBJ2-1, with 13 bases lining up with TRBD2. V lost 3 bases to trimming and J lost 2 bases; unmatched junction nucleotides: 4. CDR1 and CDR2 from the germline V gene are SQVTM and ANQGSEA. The CDR3 is 16 residues long. This CDR3 reads CSVETSGRSTYNEQFF. The CDR3 DNA reads TGCAGCGTTGAGACTAGCGGGAGGTCGACCTACAATGAGCAGTTCTTC.

The rearrangement links TRBV5-4 to TRBJ2-7; 8 bases agree with TRBD2. V lost 0 bases to trimming and J lost 5 bases; unmatched junction nucleotides: 7. CDR1 and CDR2 from the germline V gene are SGHNT and YYREEE (reference sequence). CDR3 length: 15 amino acids. The CDR3 DNA reads TGTGCCAGCAGCTTGGATAGCGGGGTTCTACACGAGCAGTACTTC. It yields the protein CASSLDSGVLHEQYF.

The V and J genes are TRBV5-5 and TRBJ2-7; D is possibly TRBD1 (5 bases). CDR1 SGHKS and CDR2 YYEKEE come from the germline V gene (reference sequence). The V end was cut by 5 bases, the J end by 5 bases, with 17 bases between. The CDR3 extends over 14 amino acids. The CDR3 sequence is CASSTWGSGNEQYF. CDR3 DNA sequence: TGTGCCAGCAGTACGTGGGGCTCGGGCAACGAGCAGTACTTC.

V and J are TRBV7-2 and TRBJ2-7; a weak D match, TRBD2 (7 bases). V lost 1 base and J lost 6, with 16 bases in between. The CDR3 length is 15 residues. Germline V CDR1 and CDR2: SGHTA, FQGNSA. CDR3 in amino acids: CASSLGLGGGGEQYF. The CDR3 DNA is TGTGCCAGCAGCTTAGGTCTTGGGGGAGGGGGCGAGCAGTACTTC.

The chain is built from TRBV5-1 and TRBJ2-1; tentatively, D is TRBD2 (6 bases). Deletions cut 4 bases from V and 4 bases from J, with 12 bases between. Per the germline V gene, CDR1 is SGHRS and CDR2 is YFSETQ. The CDR3 runs to 14 residues. CDR3 DNA sequence: TGCGCCAGCAGCGGCGGGGCACCTTACAATGAGCAGTTCTTC. Translating it yields CASSGGAPYNEQFF. Supplemented by reference TRBV5-1 and TRBJ2-1, the full variable domain reads KAGVTQTPRYLIKTRGQQVTLSCSPISGHRSVSWYQQTPGQGLQFLFEYFSETQRNKGNFPGRFSGRQFSNSRSEMNVSTLELGDSALYLCASSGGAPYNEQFFGPGTRLTVL.

The rearrangement joins TRBV27 to TRBJ2-3, with 10 bases matching TRBD2. Germline V CDR1 and CDR2: MNHEY, SMNVEV (reference sequence). The CDR3 extends over 16 amino acids. V was pared by 2 bases and J by 1 base, with 3 bases of the junction left unmatched. This chain's CDR3 is CASSLGLAGGTDTQYF. As DNA, the CDR3 is TGTGCCAGCAGTTTAGGTCTAGCGGGGGGCACAGATACGCAGTATTTT.

This chain links TRBV30 with TRBJ1-5, with D perhaps TRBD1 (6 bases). V lost 0 bases and J 0 bases, leaving 21 bases between the germline ends. CDR1 and CDR2 from the germline V gene are GTSNPN and SVGIG (reference sequence). This CDR3 is built from 19 residues. The CDR3 DNA sequence: TGTGCCTGGAGTGTAATGGGACGAGGGAGCAGGGGTAGCAATCAGCCCCAGCATTTT. Residues: CAWSVMGRGSRGSNQPQHF.